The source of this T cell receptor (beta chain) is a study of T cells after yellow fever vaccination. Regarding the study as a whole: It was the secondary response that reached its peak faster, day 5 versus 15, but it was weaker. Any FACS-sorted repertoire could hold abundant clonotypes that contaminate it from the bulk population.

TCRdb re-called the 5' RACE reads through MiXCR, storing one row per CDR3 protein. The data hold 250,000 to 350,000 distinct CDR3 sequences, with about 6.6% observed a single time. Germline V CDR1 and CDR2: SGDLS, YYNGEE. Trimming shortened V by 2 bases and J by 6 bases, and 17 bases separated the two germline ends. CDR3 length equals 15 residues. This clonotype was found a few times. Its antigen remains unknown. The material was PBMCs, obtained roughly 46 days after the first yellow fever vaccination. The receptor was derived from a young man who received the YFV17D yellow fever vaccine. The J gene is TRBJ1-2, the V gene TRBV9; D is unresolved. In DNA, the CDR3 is TGTGCCAGCAGCGTCGGTCAGTACCTCCCGGATGGCTACACCTTC. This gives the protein CASSVGQYLPDGYTF.